This TCR beta chain was obtained from a study of Ad26.COV2.S vaccination and SARS-CoV-2 variants. On the study more broadly: The COV1001 Ad26.COV2.S trial arm included the donor. The authors gave Ad26.COV2.S intramuscularly, either once or twice 56 days apart. Points from the study as a whole: After vaccination, reports described spike-specific CD8+ and CD4+ T cell responses as showing substantial breadth.

This sample's treatment: 15 to 20 received Ad26.COV2.S at low or high dose, single or two shots; 5 received placebo; per-sample allocation not given. The samples were gathered on day 63 after the first injection of vaccine or placebo. From germline, CDR1 is SGHRS and CDR2 YFSETQ. CDR3 length: 16 residues. V gave up 4 bases and J gave up 0 bases; unmatched junction bases: 7. TCRdb's copy holds only in-frame clones and misses some; the assay was immunoSEQ multiplex PCR. Of around 400,000 clones in the sample, about 80% are singletons; the top ten hold almost 7.5%. Note on this clone: No antigen is known for it.

This specimen was peripheral blood, taken in a trial of Ad26.COV2.S vaccine versus placebo. This clonotype was sampled from a person aged 18 to 59 who received the Ad26.COV2.S COVID-19 vaccine or a placebo. The rearrangement joins TRBV5-1 to TRBJ2-1, with 7 nucleotides matching TRBD2. CDR3 sequence (DNA): TGCGCCAGCAGCCCAGGCGGGGGAAGCTCCTACAATGAGCAGTTCTTC. Amino acid sequence: CASSPGGGSSYNEQFF.